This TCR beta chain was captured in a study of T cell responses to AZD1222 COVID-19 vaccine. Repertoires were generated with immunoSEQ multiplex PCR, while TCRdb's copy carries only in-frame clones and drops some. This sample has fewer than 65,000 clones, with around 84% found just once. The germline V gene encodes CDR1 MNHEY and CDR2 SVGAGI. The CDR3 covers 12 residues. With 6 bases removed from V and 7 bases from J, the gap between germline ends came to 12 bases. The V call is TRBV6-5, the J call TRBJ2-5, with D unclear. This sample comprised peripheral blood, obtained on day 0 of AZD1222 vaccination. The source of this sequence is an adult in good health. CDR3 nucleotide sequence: TGTGCCAGCAGAGCCGACTCCGGGACCCAGTACTTC. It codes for CASRADSGTQYF.